This T cell receptor beta chain appears in the sequencing data of a study of identifying expanded T cells in peripheral blood. Study-level points and caveats: Variance in clone template counts between approximately 2-week samples significantly increased with total template count across all healthy donors. Over two and four weeks, about 17 and 20 clones changed, versus roughly 1.2 between replicates.

On this clone itself: Its target is not known.

Profiling relied on immunoSEQ multiplex PCR, and the TCRdb table lists in-frame clones only, not all of them. The data contain 100,000 or so clones, around 88% of them singletons. No infections or other immune events were documented during collection. The CDR3 extends over 13 amino acids. Per the germline V gene, CDR1 is LGHNA and CDR2 is YSLEER. Trimming shortened V by 10 bases and J by 4 bases, and 13 bases separated the two germline ends. The sequence derives from a person aged 18 to 75 in good health. The source material was blood. This chain connects TRBV4-3 to TRBJ1-4; D is unresolved. The CDR3 sequence is CATTLRGNEKLFF. The DNA of the CDR3 is TGCGCCACCACCCTCCGGGGTAATGAAAAACTGTTTTTT.